The 23 T cell receptor beta chains presented below share a single source sample, sequenced in a study of metastatic and nonmetastatic thyroid tumors. Every patient was untreated before thyroid surgery. TCRdb re-called clones via MiXCR from the PCR reads. The sample lists some 21,000 clones, around a fifth occurring once. Sequenced: tumor tissue. These receptors were collected from a female donor with papillary thyroid cancer or a benign thyroid nodule (not recorded which). Some clones in this sample may be carry-over from other donors' samples.

The rearrangement uses TRBV2 and TRBJ2-1; TRBD2 matches 8 bases. Per germline, CDR1 SNHLY and CDR2 FYNNEI. The trim removed 0 bases at V and 6 bases at J, leaving 13 bases unmatched. The CDR3 extends over 18 amino acids. The chain's CDR3 is CASSEAPPGGVLGNEQFF. The CDR3 DNA follows: TGTGCCAGCAGTGAAGCCCCGCCGGGGGGGGTACTAGGCAATGAGCAGTTCTTC.

Note on this clone: This may be a read error: a much more frequent sequence differs by one nucleotide. This sequence joins TRBV7-2 and TRBJ2-2, with 10 bases matching TRBD2. Germline lookup yields CDR1 SGHTA and CDR2 FQGNSA. Trimming at V came to 5 bases and at J to 7 bases, leaving 10 bases not matched to a gene. This CDR3 contains 16 residues. The DNA of the CDR3 is TGTGCCAGCAGCGTAAGCGGGGGGGCCGAGGACGGGGAGCTGTTTTTT. As protein: CASSVSGGAEDGELFF.

The chain is built from TRBV27 and TRBJ1-2, with TRBD1 matching over 9 bases. Germline V gene sequence: CDR1 MNHEY, CDR2 SMNVEV (reference sequence). J gave up 3 bases and V 8 bases, and 7 bases lay outside the gene matches. The CDR3 sequence is 14 residues long. The CDR3 here is CASPTGGFDYGYTF. The CDR3 DNA is TGTGCCAGCCCTACAGGGGGCTTTGACTATGGCTACACCTTC.

Only a few counts were recorded for this clone. This CDR3 reads CATSRGPYNEQFF. As DNA, the CDR3 is TGTGCCACCAGCAGGGGTCCCTACAATGAGCAGTTCTTC. The chain employs TRBV24-1 and TRBJ2-1, with D tentatively TRBD1 (6 bases). Trimming removed 7 bases from V and 2 bases from J, with 8 bases in between. Germline loops: CDR1 KGHDR, CDR2 SFDVKD. CDR3 length: 13 residues.

This clone has a count of ten or more. The V gene is TRBV5-7, the J gene TRBJ2-5; TRBD1 agrees at 10 bases. TRBV5-7 is an open reading frame whose function is uncertain. This CDR3 has 15 amino acids. V lost 4 bases and J lost 3; bases outside the gene matches: 6. CDR3 sequence (DNA): TGTGCCAGCAGCCGACAGGGGGCTTGGGAAGAGACCCAGTACTTC. Translated: CASSRQGAWEETQYF.

Relative to its sample, this clone is medium-sized. The gene calls are TRBV2 and TRBJ2-1; D is unresolved. Trimming stripped 3 bases from V and 8 bases from J, with 11 bases between. The germline gives CDR1 SNHLY, CDR2 FYNNEI. This CDR3 is 13 amino acids long. CDR3: CASSDGFRDEQFF. DNA of the CDR3: TGTGCCAGCAGTGACGGTTTTAGGGATGAGCAGTTCTTC. Variable domain in full (rest from reference TRBV2 and TRBJ2-1): EPEVTQTPSHQVTQMGQEVILRCVPISNHLYFYWYRQILGQKVEFLVSFYNNEISEKSEIFDDQFSVERPDGSNFTLKIRSTKLEDSAMYFCASSDGFRDEQFFGPGTRLTVL.

This clone was counted a few times. This chain joins TRBV19 and TRBJ1-1, with a weak D call TRBD1 (6 bases). CDR3 size: 15 residues. V was trimmed by 1 base and J by 4 bases, leaving 13 bases between them. Germline V gene lookup returns CDR1 LNHDA and CDR2 SQIVND (reference sequence). The CDR3 DNA reads TGTGCCAGTAGTATAGTCAAACGGGGGGCCACTGAAGCTTTCTTT. Its translation: CASSIVKRGATEAFF. Full variable domain (rest looked up from reference TRBV19 and TRBJ1-1): DGGITQSPKYLFRKEGQNVTLSCEQNLNHDAMYWYRQDPGQGLRLIYYSQIVNDFQKGDIAEGYSVSREKKESFPLTVTSAQKNPTAFYLCASSIVKRGATEAFFGQGTRLTVV.

The rearrangement links TRBV20-1 to TRBJ1-4, with a tentative D call TRBD1 (6 bases). Trimming took 8 bases from V and 5 from J, leaving 15 bases between them. Germline CDR1 and CDR2: DFQATT and SNEGSKA (reference sequence). The CDR3 runs 13 residues. CDR3 residues: CSPAGEGNEKLFF. The DNA for the CDR3 is TGCAGTCCGGCAGGGGAAGGCAATGAAAAACTGTTTTTT.

This clone came up many times. The chain couples TRBV11-2 to TRBJ1-1; D not resolved. V was pared by 3 bases and J by 1 base, with 9 bases between. The CDR3 spans 14 residues. The germline gives CDR1 SGHAT, CDR2 FQNNGV. The DNA of the CDR3 is TGTGCCAGCAGCTTTAGCAGGTCGAACACTGAAGCTTTCTTT. This encodes CASSFSRSNTEAFF.

At least ten counts were recorded for this clone. J is TRBJ1-2 and V is TRBV12-3 or TRBV12-4; D gene ambiguous. CDR3 length equals 14 residues. Trimming pared 3 bases from V and 7 bases from J, leaving 15 bases between. Here the CDR3 reads CASSLGSSHSGYTF. For the CDR3, the DNA is TGTGCCAGCAGTTTGGGCTCTTCCCATTCTGGCTACACCTTC.

This clone was counted at least ten times. The gene calls are TRBV4-2 and TRBJ2-1; D possibly uses TRBD1 or TRBD2 (5 bases each). V dropped 1 base and J dropped 0 bases, with 16 bases sitting between them. From germline, CDR1 is LGHNA and CDR2 YNFKEQ. The CDR3 has 18 amino acids. The CDR3 DNA sequence: TGTGCCAGCAGCCAAGTAGAGGGGCACGGCGCCTCCTACAATGAGCAGTTCTTC. It encodes CASSQVEGHGASYNEQFF.

Only a few counts were recorded for this clone. The genes are TRBV20-1 and TRBJ2-7; D could derive from TRBD1 or TRBD2 (5 bases each). The germline V and J ends were trimmed by 6 bases and 3 bases, with 15 bases remaining between them. Germline V gives CDR1 DFQATT, CDR2 SNEGSKA (reference sequence). This CDR3 comprises 13 residues. This CDR3 reads CSAAVGGIYEQYF. The CDR3 DNA follows: TGCAGTGCCGCCGTTGGGGGAATCTACGAGCAGTACTTC.

This chain joins TRBV28 and TRBJ1-2; TRBD1 matches at 9 bases. The V and J ends lost 7 bases and 7 bases, in that order; junction bases with no gene match: 13. CDR1 is MDHEN and CDR2 is SYDVKM in the germline V gene. The CDR3 contains 15 residues. In DNA form, the CDR3 reads TGTGCCAGCATCCTACAGGGGGCCGGTTCTTCTGGCTACACCTTC. Protein sequence: CASILQGAGSSGYTF.

This clone was counted only a few times. The chain has TRBV27 and TRBJ2-7; D remains ambiguous. The CDR3 is made up of 13 amino acids. Per germline, CDR1 MNHEY and CDR2 SMNVEV (reference sequence). V dropped 10 bases and J dropped 3 bases, with 16 bases sitting between them. The CDR3 sequence: CANLPRPIYEQYF. Written as DNA, the CDR3 is TGTGCCAACCTTCCTAGGCCCATCTACGAGCAGTACTTC.

In its sample, this clone was seen many times. The chain couples TRBV9 to TRBJ1-5; 7 bases align to TRBD1. This CDR3 is built from 15 residues. Germline CDR1 is SGDLS and CDR2 is YYNGEE. Trimming removed 5 bases from V and 2 bases from J; junction bases left unmatched: 7. In DNA, the CDR3 is TGTGCCAGCAGGGGGGACAGATGGGGCAATCAGCCCCAGCATTTT. Translating gives CASRGDRWGNQPQHF. The full variable domain, rest sourced from reference TRBV9 and TRBJ1-5, is DSGVTQTPKHLITATGQRVTLRCSPRSGDLSVYWYQQSLDQGLQFLIQYYNGEERAKGNILERFSAQQFPDLHSELNLSSLELGDSALYFCASRGDRWGNQPQHFGDGTRLSIL.

This clone was observed many times. V and J are TRBV5-1 and TRBJ2-5; D remains unclear. In germline, CDR1 is SGHRS, CDR2 YFSETQ. Trimming left V 3 bases short and J 0 bases short, with 12 bases between. CDR3 length: 15 amino acids. The CDR3 DNA follows: TGCGCCAGCAGCTCCACCCCCCGGGACCAAGAGACCCAGTACTTC. As protein: CASSSTPRDQETQYF. Full variable domain (remainder filled in from reference TRBV5-1 and TRBJ2-5): KAGVTQTPRYLIKTRGQQVTLSCSPISGHRSVSWYQQTPGQGLQFLFEYFSETQRNKGNFPGRFSGRQFSNSRSEMNVSTLELGDSALYLCASSSTPRDQETQYFGPGTRLLVL.

The V call is TRBV20-1, the J call TRBJ2-1; D is ambiguous. The CDR3 length is 15 residues. The germline V gene encodes CDR1 DFQATT and CDR2 SNEGSKA (reference sequence). Deletions cut 0 bases from V and 3 bases from J, with 12 bases between. In nucleotides, the CDR3 is TGCAGTGCTAGAGATTCAGCGAGAGGCTACAATGAGCAGTTCTTC. Its translation: CSARDSARGYNEQFF.

The table lists this clone with a few counts. This chain joins TRBV6-5 and TRBJ2-7; D is unresolved. V lost 0 bases, J lost 3 bases, and 9 bases lay in between. Germline V gene data show CDR1 as MNHEY and CDR2 as SVGAGI. The CDR3 covers 14 residues. Written as DNA, the CDR3 is TGTGCCAGCAGTTACTCGAGTTGGGGCTACGAGCAGTACTTC. The encoded protein is CASSYSSWGYEQYF.

This clone showed up just a few times. At one boundary the junction diverges from the germline segment, which might be a read error. The rearrangement uses TRBV20-1 and TRBJ2-7; 10 nucleotides line up with TRBD2. This CDR3 contains 14 residues. Germline V CDR1 and CDR2: DFQATT, SNEGSKA (reference sequence). CDR3 sequence (DNA): TGTAGTGCCCGGACTAGCGGATTTACCTACGAGCGGTACTTC. It yields the protein CSARTSGFTYERYF.

Ten or more counts support this clone. V is TRBV9 and J is TRBJ1-2, with TRBD1 matching over 8 bases. CDR1 SGDLS and CDR2 YYNGEE come from the germline V gene. The CDR3 runs to 16 residues. Unmatched junction bases numbered 11, after V lost 0 bases and J lost 7 bases. CDR3 in amino acids: CASSVAPGQEKRGYTF. The CDR3 DNA is TGTGCCAGCAGCGTAGCCCCGGGACAGGAGAAACGTGGCTACACCTTC. Supplemented by reference TRBV9 and TRBJ1-2, the full variable domain reads DSGVTQTPKHLITATGQRVTLRCSPRSGDLSVYWYQQSLDQGLQFLIQYYNGEERAKGNILERFSAQQFPDLHSELNLSSLELGDSALYFCASSVAPGQEKRGYTFGSGTRLTVV.

This clone is termed medium-sized (0.01 to 0.1%). This rearrangement joins TRBV28 to TRBJ2-7, with D unresolved. The CDR3 has 11 amino acids. The V gene's germline CDR1 is MDHEN and CDR2 SYDVKM. With 5 bases removed from V and 7 bases from J, the gap between germline ends came to 9 bases. DNA for the CDR3: TGTGCCAGCAGTCGCCTGGGAGAGCAGTACTTC. This codes for CASSRLGEQYF.

This clone was counted many times. The gene calls are TRBV29-1 and TRBJ1-1; 8 bases line up with TRBD1. J lost 1 base, V lost 6 bases, and 1 base had no gene match. CDR1 is SQVTM, CDR2 ANQGSEA, per germline. This CDR3 spans 12 amino acids. Written as DNA, the CDR3 is TGCAGCGTACAGGGGGGGAACACTGAAGCTTTCTTT. This sequence encodes CSVQGGNTEAFF.

Only a few counts were recorded for this clone. This chain links TRBV11-1 with TRBJ1-3; 8 bases fit TRBD1. The V segment lost 3 bases and the J segment 3 bases; nucleotides outside the gene matches: 10. CDR3 size: 17 residues. The germline V gene has CDR1 SGHAT and CDR2 FQDESV (reference sequence). The CDR3 DNA sequence: TGTGCCAGCAGCTTGACCGGACAGGGAGTTGGTGGAAACACCATATATTTT. This sequence encodes CASSLTGQGVGGNTIYF.